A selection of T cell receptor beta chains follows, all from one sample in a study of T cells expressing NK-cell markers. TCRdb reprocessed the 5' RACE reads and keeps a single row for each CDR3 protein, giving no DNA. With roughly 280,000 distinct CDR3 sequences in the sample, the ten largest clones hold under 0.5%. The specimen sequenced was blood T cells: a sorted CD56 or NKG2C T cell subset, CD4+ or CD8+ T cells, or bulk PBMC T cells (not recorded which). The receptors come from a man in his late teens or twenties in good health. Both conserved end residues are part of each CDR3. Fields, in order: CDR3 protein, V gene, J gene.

cdr3_aa: CASSVGGNLPDTQYF
v_call: TRBV9
j_call: TRBJ2-3

cdr3_aa: CATSDLWGTAGELFF
v_call: TRBV24-1
j_call: TRBJ2-2

cdr3_aa: CASSLGGTNYGYTF
v_call: TRBV5-1
j_call: TRBJ1-2

cdr3_aa: CASSPFGGDEQYF
v_call: TRBV5-6
j_call: TRBJ2-7

cdr3_aa: CASSLESHYEQYF
v_call: TRBV7-6
j_call: TRBJ2-7

cdr3_aa: CSARDARDPQETQYF
v_call: TRBV20-1
j_call: TRBJ2-5

cdr3_aa: CASSHSGPGYEQYF
v_call: TRBV7-2
j_call: TRBJ2-7

cdr3_aa: CASRDQRESTDTQYF
v_call: TRBV5-4
j_call: TRBJ2-3

cdr3_aa: CAISESEDYGYTF
v_call: TRBV10-3
j_call: TRBJ1-2

cdr3_aa: CASSRQSNYGYTF
v_call: TRBV27
j_call: TRBJ1-2

cdr3_aa: CASFKGRQETQYF
v_call: TRBV23-1
j_call: TRBJ2-5

cdr3_aa: CAISDARGGVAGQAKNIQYF
v_call: TRBV10-3
j_call: TRBJ2-4

cdr3_aa: CASSPRTGTGGYEQYF
v_call: TRBV7-2
j_call: TRBJ2-7

cdr3_aa: CSVEFGTYNEQFF
v_call: TRBV29-1
j_call: TRBJ2-1

cdr3_aa: CASSGRVDYNEKLFF
v_call: TRBV10-2
j_call: TRBJ1-4

cdr3_aa: CASSPGQGTEAFF
v_call: TRBV5-6
j_call: TRBJ1-1

cdr3_aa: CASSPGGGPYPSQHF
v_call: TRBV18
j_call: TRBJ1-5

cdr3_aa: CASSYHGTSYEQYF
v_call: TRBV6-2/TRBV6-3
j_call: TRBJ2-7

cdr3_aa: CASSLAKGGEQFF
v_call: TRBV7-2
j_call: TRBJ2-1

cdr3_aa: CASSQGKGPKSYEQYF
v_call: TRBV3-1
j_call: TRBJ2-7

cdr3_aa: CASSQLLLKDEQYF
v_call: TRBV28
j_call: TRBJ2-7

cdr3_aa: CASSSPADNPYQETQYF
v_call: TRBV19
j_call: TRBJ2-5

cdr3_aa: CATSGIRGLAQADTQYF
v_call: TRBV15
j_call: TRBJ2-3

cdr3_aa: CASRRTDRGRTEKLFF
v_call: TRBV6-1
j_call: TRBJ1-4

cdr3_aa: CASSGRDRSSTDTQYF
v_call: TRBV9
j_call: TRBJ2-3

cdr3_aa: CASSGWGSGSADTQYF
v_call: TRBV6-1
j_call: TRBJ2-3

cdr3_aa: CASSYSVEIRDTQYF
v_call: TRBV6-2/TRBV6-3
j_call: TRBJ2-3

cdr3_aa: CASSGVNEKLFF
v_call: TRBV28
j_call: TRBJ1-4